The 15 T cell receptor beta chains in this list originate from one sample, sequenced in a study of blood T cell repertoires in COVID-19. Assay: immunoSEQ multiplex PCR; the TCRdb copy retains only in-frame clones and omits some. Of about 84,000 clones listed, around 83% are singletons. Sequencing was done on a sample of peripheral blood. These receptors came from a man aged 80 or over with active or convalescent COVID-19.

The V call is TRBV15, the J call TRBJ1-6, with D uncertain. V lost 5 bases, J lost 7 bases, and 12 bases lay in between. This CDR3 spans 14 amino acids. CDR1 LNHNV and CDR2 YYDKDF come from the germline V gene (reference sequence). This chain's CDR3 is CATSRGGRNSPLHF. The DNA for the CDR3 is TGTGCCACCAGCCGTGGAGGGAGAAATTCACCCCTCCACTTT.

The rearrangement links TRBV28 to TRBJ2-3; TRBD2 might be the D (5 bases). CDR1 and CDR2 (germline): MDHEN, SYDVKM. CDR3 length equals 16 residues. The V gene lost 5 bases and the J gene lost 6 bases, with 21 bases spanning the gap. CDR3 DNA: TGTGCCAGCAGTGCCCCGGTGGACTTGCTTCGGGATACGCAGTATTTT. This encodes CASSAPVDLLRDTQYF.

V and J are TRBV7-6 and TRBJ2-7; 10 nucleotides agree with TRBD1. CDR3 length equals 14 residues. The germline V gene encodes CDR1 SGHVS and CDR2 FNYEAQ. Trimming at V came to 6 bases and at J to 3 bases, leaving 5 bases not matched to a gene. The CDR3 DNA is TGTGCCAGCAGTTCCGGGACAGGGGACTACGAGCAGTACTTC. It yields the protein CASSSGTGDYEQYF.

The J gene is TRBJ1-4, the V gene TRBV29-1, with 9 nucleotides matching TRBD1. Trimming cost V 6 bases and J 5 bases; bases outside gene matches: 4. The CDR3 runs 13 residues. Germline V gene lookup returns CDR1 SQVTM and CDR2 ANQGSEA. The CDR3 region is CSVGQGSNEKLFF. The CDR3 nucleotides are TGCAGCGTGGGACAGGGTTCCAATGAAAAACTGTTTTTT. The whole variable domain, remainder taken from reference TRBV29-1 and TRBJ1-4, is SAVISQKPSRDICQRGTSLTIQCQVDSQVTMMFWYRQQPGQSLTLIATANQGSEATYESGFVIDKFPISRPNLTFSTLTVSNMSPEDSSIYLCSVGQGSNEKLFFGSGTQLSVL.

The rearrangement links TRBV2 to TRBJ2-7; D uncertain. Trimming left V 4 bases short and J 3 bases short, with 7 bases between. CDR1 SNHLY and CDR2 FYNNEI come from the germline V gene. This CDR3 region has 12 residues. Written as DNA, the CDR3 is TGTGCCAGCAGTGGACTGGACTACGAGCAGTACTTC. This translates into CASSGLDYEQYF.

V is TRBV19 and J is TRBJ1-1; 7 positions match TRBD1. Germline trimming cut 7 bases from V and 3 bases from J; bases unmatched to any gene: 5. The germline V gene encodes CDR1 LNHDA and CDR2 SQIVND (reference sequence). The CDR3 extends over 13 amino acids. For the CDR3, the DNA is TGTGCCAGTAAGCACAGGGGTGACACTGAAGCTTTCTTT. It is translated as CASKHRGDTEAFF.

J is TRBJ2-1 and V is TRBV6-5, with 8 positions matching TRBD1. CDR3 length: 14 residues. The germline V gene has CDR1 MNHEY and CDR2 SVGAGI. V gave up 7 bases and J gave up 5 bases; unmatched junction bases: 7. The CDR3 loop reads CASNLRGRDNEQFF. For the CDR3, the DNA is TGTGCCAGCAACCTCAGGGGGCGAGACAATGAGCAGTTCTTC.

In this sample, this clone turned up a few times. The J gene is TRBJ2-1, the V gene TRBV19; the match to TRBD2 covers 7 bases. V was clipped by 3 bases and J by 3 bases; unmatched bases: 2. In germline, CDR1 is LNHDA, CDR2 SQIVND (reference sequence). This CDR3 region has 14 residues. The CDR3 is CASSMASGYNEQFF. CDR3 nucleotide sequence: TGTGCCAGTAGTATGGCTAGCGGCTACAATGAGCAGTTCTTC.

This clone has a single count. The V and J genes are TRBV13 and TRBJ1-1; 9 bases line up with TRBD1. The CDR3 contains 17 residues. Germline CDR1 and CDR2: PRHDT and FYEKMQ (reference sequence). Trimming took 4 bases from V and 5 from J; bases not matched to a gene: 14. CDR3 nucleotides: TGTGCCAGCAGCTACGGTGGGACAGGGTATAAGGGGACTGAAGCTTTCTTT. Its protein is CASSYGGTGYKGTEAFF.

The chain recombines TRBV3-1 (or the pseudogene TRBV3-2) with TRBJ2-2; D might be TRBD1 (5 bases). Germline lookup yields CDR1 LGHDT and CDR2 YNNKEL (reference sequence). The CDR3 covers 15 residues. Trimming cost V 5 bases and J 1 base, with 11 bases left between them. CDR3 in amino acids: CASSAIDRNTGELFF. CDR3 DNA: TGTGCCAGCAGCGCGATAGACAGGAACACCGGGGAGCTGTTTTTT.

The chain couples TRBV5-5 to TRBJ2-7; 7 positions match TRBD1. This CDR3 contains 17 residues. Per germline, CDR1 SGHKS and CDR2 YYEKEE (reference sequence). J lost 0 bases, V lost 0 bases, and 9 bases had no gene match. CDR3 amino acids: CASSLAPGQSISYEQYF. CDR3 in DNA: TGTGCCAGCAGCTTGGCCCCGGGACAGAGCATCTCCTACGAGCAGTACTTC.

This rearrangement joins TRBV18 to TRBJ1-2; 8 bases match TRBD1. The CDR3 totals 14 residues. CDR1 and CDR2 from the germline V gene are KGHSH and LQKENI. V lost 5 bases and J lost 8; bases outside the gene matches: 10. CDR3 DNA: TGTGCCAGCTCAAGTACAGGACAGGGTGAGGGCTACACCTTC. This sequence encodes CASSSTGQGEGYTF.

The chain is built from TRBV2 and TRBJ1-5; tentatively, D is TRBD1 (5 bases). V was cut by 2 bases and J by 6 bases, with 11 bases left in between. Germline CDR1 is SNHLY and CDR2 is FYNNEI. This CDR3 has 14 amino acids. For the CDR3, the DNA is TGTGCCAGCAGTGAAAGGGGAGGCGGTCAGCCCCAGCATTTT. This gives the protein CASSERGGGQPQHF.

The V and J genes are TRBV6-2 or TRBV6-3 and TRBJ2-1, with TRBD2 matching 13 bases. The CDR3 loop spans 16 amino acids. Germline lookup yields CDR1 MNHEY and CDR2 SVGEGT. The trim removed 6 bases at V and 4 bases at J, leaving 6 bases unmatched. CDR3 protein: CASSPRTSGRYNEQFF. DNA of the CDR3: TGTGCCAGCAGCCCTCGGACTAGCGGGAGATACAATGAGCAGTTCTTC.

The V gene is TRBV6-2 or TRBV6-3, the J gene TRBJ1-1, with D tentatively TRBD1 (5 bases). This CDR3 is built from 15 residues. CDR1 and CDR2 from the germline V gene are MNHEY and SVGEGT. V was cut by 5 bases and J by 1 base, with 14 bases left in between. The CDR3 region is CASSTHPGGNTEAFF. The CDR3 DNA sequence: TGTGCCAGCAGTACCCACCCGGGGGGGAACACTGAAGCTTTCTTT.